What follows are 3 T cell receptor beta chains derived from one specimen sequenced in a study of blood T cell repertoires in COVID-19. Libraries were prepared by immunoSEQ multiplex PCR; TCRdb keeps only in-frame clonotypes and omits some of them. The table includes some 200,000 clones, around 84% detected once. The sequenced sample consisted of peripheral blood. The receptors stem from a man between 35 and 55 years old with active or convalescent COVID-19.

Of note for this clone: An end of the junction differs from the germline gene, which may be a read error. The chain is built from TRBV19 and TRBJ1-5; 9 bases match TRBD1. The CDR3 consists of 15 residues. CDR1 is LNHDA, CDR2 SQIVND, per germline (reference sequence). For the CDR3, the DNA is TGTGCCAGTAGCACGGACAGGGGAAACTATCATCCCCAGCATTTT. It translates to CASSTDRGNYHPQHF. Looking up the rest from reference TRBV19 and TRBJ1-5 gives the full variable domain: DGGITQSPKYLFRKEGQNVTLSCEQNLNHDAMYWYRQDPGQGLRLIYYSQIVNDFQKGDIAEGYSVSREKKESFPLTVTSAQKNPTAFYLCASSTDRGNYHPQHFGDGTRLSIL.

The rearrangement links TRBV29-1 to TRBJ2-7, with 7 bases lining up with TRBD1. Germline lookup yields CDR1 SQVTM and CDR2 ANQGSEA. CDR3 length: 13 residues. Unmatched junction bases numbered 9, after V lost 5 bases and J lost 5 bases. The CDR3 reads CSVIDRVSDEQYF. The DNA for the CDR3 is TGCAGCGTTATAGACAGGGTGTCGGACGAGCAGTACTTC.

This chain links TRBV27 with TRBJ2-1, with D perhaps TRBD1 (5 bases). The CDR3 extends over 14 amino acids. The V end lost 4 bases, the J end lost 0 bases, and 7 bases lay between the germline ends. Germline V gene sequence: CDR1 MNHEY, CDR2 SMNVEV (reference sequence). The CDR3 region is CASSYRSSYNEQFF. The CDR3 DNA reads TGTGCCAGCAGTTACAGGAGCTCCTACAATGAGCAGTTCTTC.